Shown below are 24 T cell receptor beta chains from a single sample sequenced in a study of breast tumors, draining lymph nodes, adjacent tissues (TCRdb year 2016). Receptor libraries were prepared by multiplex PCR. The instrument given in TCRdb is Illumina HiSeq 2000. TCRdb reanalyzed the raw reads on its own, using fastp at Q25 for trimming and MiXCR for clone calling, and kept in-frame beta chains. Each CDR3 protein gets just one entry, which takes the most common genes and DNA from the rows behind it. The sample yields about 200,000 distinct CDR3 sequences; about 32% were counted once. The ten biggest clones cover 4.3% of the sample. The axillary draining lymph nodes of breast cancer patients were the source of the lymph node samples. Material for sequencing was axillary lymph node tissue. These receptors came from a female donor with breast cancer. Some clones in this sample may be carry-over from other donors' samples.

This clonotype appeared many times. The chain uses TRBV5-8 and TRBJ1-6; D remains ambiguous. The germline gives CDR1 SGHTS, CDR2 YDEGEE. The CDR3 runs 17 residues. Trimming shortened V by 4 bases and J by 4 bases, and 18 bases separated the two germline ends. This chain's CDR3 is CASSRWLGSGYNSPLHF. The CDR3 DNA reads as TGTGCCAGCAGCCGTTGGCTGGGATCGGGATATAATTCACCCCTCCACTTT.

This clonotype was seen ten or more times. CDR3 loop: CASSLGTDLGNQPQHF. CDR3 bases: TGTGCCAGTAGTCTAGGGACGGACCTGGGTAATCAGCCCCAGCATTTT. This sequence joins TRBV19 and TRBJ1-5, with a possible D match to TRBD1 (5 bases). In germline, CDR1 is LNHDA, CDR2 SQIVND (reference sequence). Between the trimmed V and J ends, which lost 5 bases and 4 bases, there was a span of 18 bases. This CDR3 spans 16 amino acids.

The table lists this clonotype with many counts. The chain couples TRBV15 to TRBJ2-6; a possible D gene is TRBD2 (5 bases). CDR3 length: 18 amino acids. Germline CDR1 LNHNV, CDR2 YYDKDF (reference sequence). V was trimmed by 8 bases and J by 0 bases, leaving 20 bases between them. The CDR3 loop is CATERGFPARSGANVLTF. The DNA of the CDR3 is TGTGCCACCGAAAGAGGGTTCCCGGCGCGCTCTGGGGCCAACGTCCTGACTTTC.

V is TRBV27 and J is TRBJ2-2; 8 nucleotides agree with TRBD2. The CDR3 runs 15 residues. The junction had 10 bases not matched to a gene; V was cut back by 6 bases and J by 7 bases. The germline gives CDR1 MNHEY, CDR2 SMNVEV (reference sequence). The CDR3: CASSPIAAGDGELFF. CDR3 bases: TGTGCCAGCAGCCCTATAGCAGCGGGAGACGGGGAGCTGTTTTTT.

Many counts were recorded for this clonotype. This chain's CDR3 is CASSLRTGMNGNTIYF. In DNA form, the CDR3 reads TGTGCCAGCAGCCTACGGACAGGGATGAATGGAAACACCATATATTTT. The V call is TRBV3-1, the J call TRBJ1-3; TRBD1 agrees at 8 bases. CDR3 length: 16 residues. The germline gives CDR1 LGHDT, CDR2 YNNKEL (reference sequence). The V segment lost 4 bases and the J segment 3 bases; nucleotides outside the gene matches: 8.

This clonotype was seen repeatedly, ten times or more. CDR3 in amino acids: CSPKQNNEQFF. As DNA, the CDR3 is TGCAGTCCGAAGCAGAACAATGAGCAGTTCTTC. The chain links TRBV20-1 to TRBJ2-1; D unclear. The CDR3 length is 11 residues. Germline V gives CDR1 DFQATT, CDR2 SNEGSKA (reference sequence). Trimming stripped 8 bases from V and 5 bases from J, with 10 bases between.

The CDR3: CASSPTGGKSNQPQHF. CDR3 nucleotides: TGCGCCAGCAGCCCCACAGGGGGCAAAAGCAATCAGCCCCAGCATTTT. This chain joins TRBV4-3 and TRBJ1-5, with 9 bases lining up with TRBD1. The CDR3 covers 16 residues. Germline trimming cut 4 bases from V and 1 base from J; bases unmatched to any gene: 5. Germline values: CDR1 LGHNA, CDR2 YSLEER.

The V and J genes are TRBV3-1 and TRBJ1-4; D is possibly TRBD1 (5 bases). The germline gives CDR1 LGHDT, CDR2 YNNKEL (reference sequence). The CDR3 totals 17 residues. V lost 2 bases and J 6 bases, leaving 19 bases between the germline ends. CDR3 sequence reads: CASSQIRRGRVHEKLFF. The CDR3 DNA reads as TGTGCCAGCAGCCAAATCCGGAGGGGTAGGGTTCATGAAAAACTGTTTTTT.

This clonotype has a count of ten or more. For the CDR3, the DNA is TGTGCCACCAGCAGAGATCGGGGACTAGCGGGAGCCGGCTACGAGCAGTACTTC. This translates into CATSRDRGLAGAGYEQYF. This chain links TRBV15 with TRBJ2-7; 14 bases are a match to TRBD2. Looked up from germline, CDR1 is LNHNV and CDR2 is YYDKDF (reference sequence). The trim removed 0 bases at V and 3 bases at J, leaving 7 bases unmatched. This CDR3 has 18 residues.

With respect to this clonotype: Just one base apart from a much larger clone, this may be a read error. The chain joins TRBV7-9 to TRBJ2-4; D may be TRBD1 or TRBD2 (5 bases each). Germline lookup yields CDR1 SEHNR and CDR2 FQNEAQ (reference sequence). This CDR3 is 10 amino acids long. V dropped 8 bases and J dropped 14 bases, with 13 bases sitting between them. The CDR3 coding sequence is TGTGCCAGCGGCCGGGGCAGGGAGTACTTC. It codes for CASGRGREYF.

Remarks on this clonotype: A read error is possible here, since a much larger clone lies one base away. The CDR3 spells CAGSQAYEQYF. The CDR3 bases are TGTGCCGGCAGCCAGGCCTACGAGCAGTACTTC. The V call is TRBV5-5, the J call TRBJ2-7; D ambiguous. Germline V CDR1 and CDR2: SGHKS, YYEKEE (reference sequence). This CDR3 comprises 11 residues.

This chain connects TRBV20-1 to TRBJ1-3; the D gene is possibly TRBD1 (6 bases). Deletions cut 2 bases from V and 2 bases from J, with 7 bases between. This CDR3 has 13 amino acids. Germline V gene sequence: CDR1 DFQATT, CDR2 SNEGSKA (reference sequence). CDR3 sequence: CSARRDTGNTIYF. The CDR3 DNA reads TGCAGTGCTAGAAGGGACACTGGAAACACCATATATTTT.

This clonotype was observed at least ten times. The chain has TRBV15 and TRBJ2-3, with 10 bases lining up with TRBD1. CDR3 length: 16 amino acids. The germline CDR1 and CDR2 sequences are LNHNV and YYDKDF (reference sequence). The trim removed 0 bases at V and 3 bases at J, leaving 3 bases unmatched. This CDR3 is CATSRDRTGGTDTQYF. For the CDR3, the DNA is TGTGCCACCAGCAGAGATAGGACAGGGGGTACAGATACGCAGTATTTT.

The table lists this clonotype with a few counts. This sequence may be a read error, since a much larger clone differs from it by one base. The rearrangement joins TRBV5-1 to TRBJ2-7, with D unresolved. The CDR3 sequence is 13 residues long. Germline V gene sequence: CDR1 SGHRS, CDR2 YFSETQ. CDR3 DNA sequence: TGCGCCAGCAGCTTGGACGGTTTCTACGACCAGTACTTC. Amino acid sequence: CASSLDGFYDQYF.

This clonotype was seen only a few times. This may be a read error, as it is one base from a much larger clone. V is TRBV5-6 and J is TRBJ1-2; 9 bases line up with TRBD1. The CDR3 is made up of 17 amino acids. The ends lost 0 bases at V and 7 bases at J; junction bases unmatched: 13. Per germline, CDR1 SGHDT and CDR2 YYEEEE. CDR3 coding DNA: TGTGCCAGCAGCTTGGCCTCTTCGGGACAGGGAGTTTCTGGCTACACCTTC. Residues: CASSLASSGQGVSGYTF. The variable domain in full, with the rest retrieved from reference TRBV5-6 and TRBJ1-2, is DAGVTQSPTHLIKTRGQQVTLRCSPKSGHDTVSWYQQALGQGPQFIFQYYEEEERQRGNFPDRFSGHQFPNYSSELNVNALLLGDSALYLCASSLASSGQGVSGYTFGSGTRLTVV.

This clonotype was detected many times. This chain uses TRBV4-1 with TRBJ2-5, with D possibly TRBD1 on 6 matching bases. CDR3 length equals 13 residues. V was trimmed by 1 base and J by 5 bases, leaving 8 bases between them. The germline gives CDR1 MGHRA, CDR2 YSYEKL. The CDR3, as DNA: TGCGCCAGCAGCCAAGTGCAGGGGGAGACCCAGTACTTC. As protein: CASSQVQGETQYF.

This clonotype has more than one count but fewer than ten. The chain joins TRBV6-5 to TRBJ1-1; D not certain. The CDR3 consists of 12 residues. Between the trimmed V and J ends, which lost 2 bases and 1 base, there was a span of 2 bases. Germline loops: CDR1 MNHEY, CDR2 SVGAGI. CDR3 DNA sequence: TGTGCCAGCAGTTACAAGAACACTGAAGCTTTCTTT. Protein product: CASSYKNTEAFF.

This clonotype was found many times. The CDR3 loop reads CATSDPGTGDLDTQYF. CDR3 DNA: TGTGCCACCAGTGACCCCGGGACAGGGGATTTAGATACGCAGTATTTT. The chain has TRBV24-1 and TRBJ2-3, with TRBD1 identical over 10 bases. V gave up 4 bases and J gave up 5 bases; unmatched junction bases: 8. This CDR3 has 16 amino acids. Germline V gene data show CDR1 as KGHDR and CDR2 as SFDVKD.

This clonotype was counted many times. This chain connects TRBV3-1 to TRBJ2-1, with a tentative D call TRBD1 (5 bases). The CDR3 spans 14 residues. Germline V lookup: CDR1 LGHDT, CDR2 YNNKEL (reference sequence). The V end was cut by 0 bases, the J end by 8 bases, with 11 bases between. The CDR3, as DNA: TGTGCCAGCAGCCAAGAATCCTCCAGGGATGAGCAGTTCTTC. Protein: CASSQESSRDEQFF.

This clonotype was seen repeatedly, ten times or more. The chain has TRBV3-1 and TRBJ2-7; D is perhaps TRBD1 (5 bases). The CDR3 spans 14 residues. The V gene's germline CDR1 is LGHDT and CDR2 YNNKEL (reference sequence). V shed 0 bases and J shed 2 bases, with 8 bases lying between them. The CDR3 DNA reads TGTGCCAGCAGCCAAGAACCCAGGGCCTACGAGCAGTACTTC. The encoded protein is CASSQEPRAYEQYF.

This clonotype was counted ten times or more. This chain joins TRBV12-3 or TRBV12-4 and TRBJ2-3; 11 bases agree with TRBD2. There are 15 residues in the CDR3. V was clipped by 4 bases and J by 8 bases; unmatched bases: 8. CDR3 DNA sequence: TGTGCCAGCAGTTCCCCGACTAGCGGGATTACTACGCAGTATTTT. Residues: CASSSPTSGITTQYF.

On this clonotype: A much larger clone is a single base away; this may be a read error. It is likely a read error, because the conserved phenylalanine at the end of the CDR3 is missing. The chain has TRBV6-1 and TRBJ1-5; the D is unclear. V was pared by 7 bases and J by 5 bases, with 15 bases between. CDR3 length equals 14 residues. CDR1 is MNHNS and CDR2 is SASEGT in the germline V gene. This CDR3 is CASTLSEGYQPQHL. The DNA of the CDR3 is TGTGCCAGCACTCTCTCTGAGGGCTATCAGCCCCAGCATTTG.

In this sample, this clonotype turned up many times. The chain combines TRBV7-2 with TRBJ2-7; possible D gene TRBD2, 5 bases. Germline values: CDR1 SGHTA, CDR2 FQGNSA. Trimming stripped 5 bases from V and 1 base from J, with 9 bases between. The CDR3 consists of 13 residues. In nucleotides, the CDR3 is TGTGCCAGCAGCCCACGGAGGTCCTACGAGCAGTACTTC. Encoded protein: CASSPRRSYEQYF.

The genes are TRBV20-1 and TRBJ2-6; weak D call: TRBD1 (7 bases). CDR3 length equals 21 residues. Trimming cost V 1 base and J 2 bases, with 27 bases left between them. Germline V gives CDR1 DFQATT, CDR2 SNEGSKA (reference sequence). The CDR3, as DNA: TGCAGTGCTAGAGCTCACGTCGGGACAGCGGGTCTCCCCCCTGGGGCCAACGTCCTGACTTTC. Translated, it gives CSARAHVGTAGLPPGANVLTF.